These T cell receptor beta chains were read from a single sample in a study of T-cell memory formation after mild COVID-19. TCRdb used MiXCR to reprocess the 5' RACE reads, holding one entry per CDR3 protein. The profile shows under 450,000 distinct CDR3 sequences, 23% of them singletons. The source material was PBMCs or a T cell subset sorted from them (not recorded which). Receptors were obtained from an adult woman who had mild COVID-19 (a few samples of this study predate the infection). Cell type and time point are not known. CDR3s leave out the opening cysteine and the closing phenylalanine or tryptophan. Fields, in order: V gene, J gene, CDR3 protein.

V: TRBV7-8; J: TRBJ2-2; CDR3: ASSPEGVANTGELF
V: TRBV7-3; J: TRBJ2-5; CDR3: ASSLTRSETQY
V: TRBV7-6; J: TRBJ2-7; CDR3: ASTQGAGGPHYEQY
V: TRBV4-3; J: TRBJ1-2; CDR3: ASSHGQGNYGYT
V: TRBV5-1; J: TRBJ1-5; CDR3: ASSTAGEQPQH
V: TRBV7-8; J: TRBJ2-3; CDR3: ASSLGSGGPSTDTQY
V: TRBV20-1; J: TRBJ2-7; CDR3: SARDLAGEQY
V: TRBV5-1; J: TRBJ2-2; CDR3: ASSPSRLQNPTGELF
V: TRBV4-1; J: TRBJ2-3; CDR3: ASSQGTGGTDTQY
V: TRBV7-8; J: TRBJ2-7; CDR3: ASSLASSGSSYEQY
V: TRBV20-1; J: TRBJ2-3; CDR3: SARPLRGTDTQY
V: TRBV5-1; J: TRBJ1-1; CDR3: ASSFSGTGDSNTEAF
V: TRBV7-2; J: TRBJ2-7; CDR3: ASSRDRPTYEQY
V: TRBV24-1; J: TRBJ1-2; CDR3: ATSDPGTGGGYT
V: TRBV12-3/TRBV12-4; J: TRBJ2-5; CDR3: ASTPGTGGKTQY
V: TRBV4-3; J: TRBJ1-1; CDR3: ASSPFGGQDTEAF
V: TRBV4-2; J: TRBJ1-6; CDR3: ASSSRATDMSALH
V: TRBV12-3/TRBV12-4; J: TRBJ1-3; CDR3: ASTGPGNTIY
V: TRBV6-1; J: TRBJ2-3; CDR3: ASSEAGGTDTQY
V: TRBV7-2; J: TRBJ2-3; CDR3: TSSHRPRPRTDTQY
V: TRBV7-9; J: TRBJ1-1; CDR3: ASSAGGYNTEAF
V: TRBV20-1; J: TRBJ2-7; CDR3: SATVDGWRGTYEQY
V: TRBV9; J: TRBJ2-1; CDR3: ASSVVASGLYNEQF
V: TRBV11-2; J: TRBJ2-3; CDR3: ASSPRLAGRADTQY
V: TRBV3-1; J: TRBJ2-1; CDR3: ASSQEPGATHEQF
V: TRBV6-5; J: TRBJ2-5; CDR3: ASSYSAGKETKY
V: TRBV7-7; J: TRBJ2-1; CDR3: ASSLAWTSGYNEQF
V: TRBV11-2; J: TRBJ2-7; CDR3: ASSFRTSGGAQY
V: TRBV18; J: TRBJ2-1; CDR3: ASSPTSGDEQF
V: TRBV20-1; J: TRBJ1-1; CDR3: SGESGGGLITEAF
V: TRBV12-3/TRBV12-4; J: TRBJ2-1; CDR3: ASSSQGGSEQF
V: TRBV13; J: TRBJ2-5; CDR3: ASSLRTKTQY
V: TRBV20-1; J: TRBJ1-1; CDR3: SASRHKNTEAF
V: TRBV24-1; J: TRBJ1-4; CDR3: ATTRAYEKLF
V: TRBV20-1; J: TRBJ1-1; CDR3: SASTGVMTEAF
V: TRBV5-1; J: TRBJ2-3; CDR3: ASSLGLGITTDTQY